The present TCR beta chain was sequenced within a study of shared clonotypes between healthy human individuals. As for the study in general: Three plates were used per donor for CD4 naive, three for CD4 memory, two for CD8 naive and one for CD8 memory.

Sequencing used immunoSEQ multiplex PCR; TCRdb keeps in-frame clones, though not all of them. Here the sample spans roughly 1 million clones, 75% to 80% being singletons. At least ten counts were recorded for this clone. Antigen: not known. V lost 5 bases and J lost 7, with 14 bases in between. The germline V gene encodes CDR1 MDHEN and CDR2 SYDVKM. The CDR3 runs 13 residues. General study points: The authors expected sequencing depth to affect clonotype sharing among donors.

The chain uses TRBV28 and TRBJ1-1; D is perhaps TRBD1 (6 bases). The clonotype originates from a man between 18 and 29 years old in good health. Some clones in this sample may be carry-over from other donors' samples. Sequencing was performed on memory CD4+ T cells from PBMCs. The subset was: CD45RA-negative fraction. The CDR3 DNA is TGTGCCAGCAGTCTTACAGGGAAGGGTGAAGCTTTCTTT. It translates to CASSLTGKGEAFF.